This T cell receptor beta chain was captured in a study of molecular identifiers for immune sequencing clone quantification. Worth noting for this clonotype: The target antigen is unknown.

General observations from the study: Spiked-in Jurkat TCR RNA corresponding to one cell was reported as detectable against approximately 930,000 naive cells.

TCRdb independently ran MiXCR on the PCR reads; one entry per CDR3 protein. Among under 800,000 distinct CDR3 sequences listed, around 25% were seen once. J lost 6 bases, V lost 4 bases, and 2 bases had no gene match. Germline CDR1 reads SGHRS; CDR2 reads YFSETQ. CDR3 length: 12 residues. The clonotype comes from a human donor in good health. Some libraries in this study had Jurkat cell RNA spiked in. V is TRBV5-1 and J is TRBJ1-2; 8 bases are a match to TRBD1. The sequenced sample was naive CD8+ T cells from blood, with Jurkat cell RNA spiked in. Noted subset: FACS-sorted CD8+CD4-CCR7+CD45RA+ naive T cells. The CDR3 DNA reads as TGCGCCAGCAGCACGACAGGGGATGGCTACACCTTC. Amino acid sequence: CASSTTGDGYTF.